Presented here are 8 T cell receptor beta chains from one specimen sequenced in a study of T cells in Graves' hyperthyroidism and ophthalmopathy. Amplified TCR beta CDR3 regions derived from RNA transcripts. When the TCR CDR3 underwent first-round RT-PCR, the HTBI primer set was used. TCRdb passed the multiplex PCR reads through MiXCR, listing each CDR3 protein once. The sample contains 750,000 to 950,000 distinct CDR3 sequences, over 35% of which appear only once. The sequenced sample consisted of blood. The receptors were sampled from a man younger than 35 with Graves' hyperthyroidism.

This chain connects TRBV29-1 to TRBJ1-2; a possible D gene is TRBD1 (5 bases). The V and J ends lost 6 bases and 8 bases respectively, with 13 bases between them. Per germline, CDR1 SQVTM and CDR2 ANQGSEA. The CDR3 sequence is 11 residues long. The CDR3 bases are TGCAGCGTGTCAGCAGGGATAGGCTACACCTTC. Translating it yields CSVSAGIGYTF.

J is TRBJ1-4 and V is TRBV2; TRBD1 might be the D (6 bases). Between the trimmed V and J ends, which lost 7 bases and 0 bases, there was a span of 15 bases. This CDR3 is 16 amino acids long. Germline V gene data show CDR1 as SNHLY and CDR2 as FYNNEI. CDR3 nucleotide sequence: TGTGCCAGCACCGAGGGGGGACGGTCAACTAATGAAAAACTGTTTTTT. This translates into CASTEGGRSTNEKLFF.

The V call is TRBV7-6, the J call TRBJ2-1; D may be TRBD2 (6 bases). Trimming removed 0 bases at V and 8 bases at J, with 17 bases between. This CDR3 contains 16 residues. The germline V gene encodes CDR1 SGHVS and CDR2 FNYEAQ. The CDR3 DNA follows: TGTGCCAGCAGCTTAGCCGGGGGACTTAGCGCCGATGAGCAGTTCTTC. Its translation: CASSLAGGLSADEQFF.

The chain links TRBV11-2 to TRBJ1-1; D is uncertain. Per germline, CDR1 SGHAT and CDR2 FQNNGV. Trimming pared 0 bases from V and 6 bases from J, leaving 17 bases between. The CDR3 has 16 amino acids. CDR3 coding DNA: TGTGCCAGCAGCTTAGATGTTTGGAGGATTTTCGCTGAAGCTTTCTTT. Translating gives CASSLDVWRIFAEAFF. Complete variable domain (other parts from reference TRBV11-2 and TRBJ1-1): EAGVAQSPRYKIIEKRQSVAFWCNPISGHATLYWYQQILGQGPKLLIQFQNNGVVDDSQLPKDRFSAERLKGVDSTLKIQPAKLEDSAVYLCASSLDVWRIFAEAFFGQGTRLTVV.

This clonotype was seen ten or more times. The chain has TRBV5-6 and TRBJ1-1; 9 bases fit TRBD1. The CDR3 extends over 14 amino acids. Germline V gene lookup returns CDR1 SGHDT and CDR2 YYEEEE. The ends lost 4 bases at V and 5 bases at J; junction bases unmatched: 6. This CDR3 reads CASSPTGGKTEAFF. CDR3 sequence (DNA): TGTGCCAGCAGCCCAACAGGGGGCAAGACTGAAGCTTTCTTT. Filled out from reference TRBV5-6 and TRBJ1-1, the complete variable domain reads DAGVTQSPTHLIKTRGQQVTLRCSPKSGHDTVSWYQQALGQGPQFIFQYYEEEERQRGNFPDRFSGHQFPNYSSELNVNALLLGDSALYLCASSPTGGKTEAFFGQGTRLTVV.

The sample holds a few counts of this clonotype. The rearrangement uses TRBV19 and TRBJ2-5, with 7 bases that match TRBD1. The J segment lost 0 bases and the V segment lost 5 bases, leaving 6 bases of the junction unmatched. CDR1 and CDR2 (germline): LNHDA, SQIVND (reference sequence). The CDR3 covers 15 residues. The CDR3 loop is CASSASTGNQETQYF. CDR3 nucleotides: TGTGCCAGTAGTGCCTCGACAGGGAACCAAGAGACCCAGTACTTC. The whole variable domain, filled in from reference TRBV19 and TRBJ2-5, reads DGGITQSPKYLFRKEGQNVTLSCEQNLNHDAMYWYRQDPGQGLRLIYYSQIVNDFQKGDIAEGYSVSREKKESFPLTVTSAQKNPTAFYLCASSASTGNQETQYFGPGTRLLVL.

CDR3 in DNA: TGTGCCAGCAGTTTCTTTCCGACGGGGCAGCCCCAGCATTTT. Translation gives CASSFFPTGQPQHF. The chain employs TRBV27 and TRBJ1-5, with D uncertain. Germline V gene sequence: CDR1 MNHEY, CDR2 SMNVEV (reference sequence). The CDR3 has 14 residues. Trimming removed 3 bases at V and 7 bases at J, with 13 bases between.

This clonotype appeared once. The chain uses TRBV11-2 and TRBJ2-2; D is undetermined. V was shortened by 5 bases and J by 5 bases, with 12 bases between the two germline ends. CDR1 is SGHAT and CDR2 is FQNNGV in the germline V gene. CDR3 length equals 14 residues. CDR3: CASSVVIGTGELFF. CDR3 coding DNA: TGTGCCAGCAGCGTTGTTATAGGGACCGGGGAGCTGTTTTTT.